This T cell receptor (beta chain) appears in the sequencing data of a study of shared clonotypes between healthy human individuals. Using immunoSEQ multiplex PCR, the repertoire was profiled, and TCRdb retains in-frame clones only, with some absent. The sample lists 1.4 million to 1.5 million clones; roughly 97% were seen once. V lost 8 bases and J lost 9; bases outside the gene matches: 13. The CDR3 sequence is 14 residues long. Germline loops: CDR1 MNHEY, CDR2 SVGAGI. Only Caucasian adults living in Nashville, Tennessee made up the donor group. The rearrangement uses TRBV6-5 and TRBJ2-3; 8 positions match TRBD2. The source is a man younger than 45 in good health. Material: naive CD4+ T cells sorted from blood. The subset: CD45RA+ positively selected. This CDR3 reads CASRNSGTLHTQYF. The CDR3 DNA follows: TGTGCCAGCCGGAATAGCGGGACCCTACACACGCAGTATTTT.